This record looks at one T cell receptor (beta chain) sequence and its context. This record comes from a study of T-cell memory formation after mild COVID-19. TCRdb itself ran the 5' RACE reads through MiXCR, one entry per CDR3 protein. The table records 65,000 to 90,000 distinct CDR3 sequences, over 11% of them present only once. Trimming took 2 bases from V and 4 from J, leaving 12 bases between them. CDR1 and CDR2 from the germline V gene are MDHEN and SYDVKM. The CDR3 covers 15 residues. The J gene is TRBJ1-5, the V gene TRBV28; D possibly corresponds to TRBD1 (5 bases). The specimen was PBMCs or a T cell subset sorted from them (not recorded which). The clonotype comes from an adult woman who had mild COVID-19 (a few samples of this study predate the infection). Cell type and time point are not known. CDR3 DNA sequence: TGTGCCAGCAGTTTAGTCAGGGCCGTAAATCAGCCCCAGCATTTT. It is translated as CASSLVRAVNQPQHF.